Each of the 20 T cell receptor beta chains below was sequenced from the same sample in a study of graft-versus-host responses after intestinal transplantation. The table came from immunoSEQ multiplex PCR; TCRdb's copy has only in-frame clones and leaves some out. The sample shows 75,000 to 95,000 clones, around 93% of them seen only once. Their recognized antigens are unknown. Sequencing was performed on unstimulated CD4+ T cells sorted from spleen or lymph node cells, taken before transplant. All receptors derive from a human donor who was the organ donor for an intestinal transplant.

This clone came up once. The chain carries TRBV5-1 and TRBJ2-1, with 14 bases aligning to TRBD2. The junction had 6 bases not matched to a gene; V was cut back by 2 bases and J by 14 bases. Germline V gene data show CDR1 as SGHRS and CDR2 as YFSETQ. The CDR3 is made up of 14 amino acids. The CDR3 DNA sequence: TGCGCCAGCAGCTTAGGGACTAGCGGGAGTCTGAAGTTCTTC. Its protein is CASSLGTSGSLKFF.

V and J are TRBV15 and TRBJ2-1, with 7 bases that match TRBD1. CDR3 size: 15 residues. V lost 8 bases, J lost 6 bases, and 13 bases stayed unmatched. CDR1 is LNHNV, CDR2 YYDKDF, per germline (reference sequence). The CDR3 here is CATAALHTGANEQFF. The CDR3 nucleotides are TGTGCCACCGCCGCCTTGCACACAGGGGCCAATGAGCAGTTCTTC.

J is TRBJ2-5 and V is TRBV28; unclear D gene. The end of the DNA is better explained by TRBJ2-7, so the J call may be wrong. The CDR3 extends over 11 amino acids. Germline loops: CDR1 MDHEN, CDR2 SYDVKM. CDR3 loop: CASSFGYEQYF. The CDR3 DNA reads TGTGCCAGCAGTTTTGGTTACGAGCAGTACTTC.

This clone was picked up a small number of times. The chain has TRBV6-6 and TRBJ1-5; D gene uncertain. Per germline, CDR1 MNHNY and CDR2 SVGAGI (reference sequence). Trimming stripped 6 bases from V and 5 bases from J, with 11 bases between. The CDR3 consists of 13 residues. The CDR3 sequence is CASSPGRDQPQHF. The CDR3 DNA reads as TGTGCCAGCAGCCCTGGCCGGGATCAGCCCCAGCATTTT.

The chain combines TRBV18 with TRBJ1-5; 8 positions match TRBD1. Germline V lookup: CDR1 KGHSH, CDR2 LQKENI. The CDR3 consists of 17 residues. V was clipped by 4 bases and J by 6 bases; unmatched bases: 14. This chain's CDR3 is CASSLNSPGQASQPQHF. For the CDR3, the DNA is TGTGCCAGCTCACTAAATTCCCCGGGACAGGCAAGTCAGCCCCAGCATTTT.

The V call is TRBV5-6, the J call TRBJ2-3; D may be TRBD1 (6 bases). There are 14 residues in the CDR3. The germline V gene encodes CDR1 SGHDT and CDR2 YYEEEE. The V and J ends lost 9 bases and 0 bases respectively, with 14 bases between them. CDR3 protein: CANKQGTSTDTQYF. CDR3 nucleotide sequence: TGTGCCAACAAACAGGGAACTAGCACAGATACGCAGTATTTT.

This chain connects TRBV5-1 to TRBJ1-1; 10 bases match TRBD1. Per the germline V gene, CDR1 is SGHRS and CDR2 is YFSETQ. The CDR3 consists of 13 residues. J lost 7 bases, V lost 0 bases, and 0 bases had no gene match. The CDR3 DNA sequence: TGCGCCAGCAGCTTGGGGGACAGGGGTGAAGCTTTCTTT. Residues: CASSLGDRGEAFF.

Only one count was recorded for this clone. The CDR3 reads CASTGSYSPLHF. In DNA, the CDR3 is TGTGCCAGCACAGGGTCCTATTCACCCCTCCACTTT. The chain combines TRBV28 with TRBJ1-6, with D possibly being TRBD1 (5 bases). Trimming cost V 7 bases and J 8 bases, with 9 bases left between them. CDR3 size: 12 residues. CDR1 is MDHEN and CDR2 is SYDVKM in the germline V gene. The full variable domain, rest sourced from reference TRBV28 and TRBJ1-6, is DVKVTQSSRYLVKRTGEKVFLECVQDMDHENMFWYRQDPGLGLRLIYFSYDVKMKEKGDIPEGYSVSREKKERFSLILESASTNQTSMYLCASTGSYSPLHFGNGTRLTVT.

The chain recombines TRBV9 with TRBJ2-3; tentative D call: TRBD2 (5 bases). The germline CDR1 and CDR2 sequences are SGDLS and YYNGEE. This CDR3 is built from 16 residues. V shed 0 bases and J shed 2 bases, with 13 bases lying between them. CDR3 nucleotide sequence: TGTGCCAGCAGCGTAGGGGCTAGCTCAACCACAGATACGCAGTATTTT. Translating it yields CASSVGASSTTDTQYF.

The chain employs TRBV30 and TRBJ2-5; D may be TRBD1 (5 bases). Germline V gene lookup returns CDR1 GTSNPN and CDR2 SVGIG (reference sequence). V lost 3 bases and J lost 4, with 12 bases in between. This CDR3 spans 13 amino acids. The CDR3 coding sequence is TGTGCCTGGAGCAAAAGGGGTGGAGAGACCCAGTACTTC. As protein: CAWSKRGGETQYF.

The chain carries TRBV4-1 and TRBJ2-4, with TRBD2 matching over 15 bases. This CDR3 spans 19 amino acids. Germline V gene data show CDR1 as MGHRA and CDR2 as YSYEKL. V lost 3 bases, J lost 0 bases, and 6 bases stayed unmatched. CDR3 in DNA: TGCGCCAGCAGCCAGGGACTAGCGGGGGGAAGAGTAGCCAAAAACATTCAGTACTTC. It yields the protein CASSQGLAGGRVAKNIQYF.

V usage is TRBV7-3 and J usage is TRBJ2-2, with 10 bases lining up with TRBD1. V shed 0 bases, J shed 6 bases, and the junction held 7 bases outside the gene matches. This CDR3 spans 17 amino acids. Germline V gives CDR1 SGHTA, CDR2 FQGTGA. CDR3 loop: CASSLTYGTGVPGELFF. The CDR3 DNA reads as TGTGCCAGCAGCTTAACGTACGGGACAGGGGTTCCCGGGGAGCTGTTTTTT.

The chain links TRBV19 to TRBJ1-1; D possibly corresponds to TRBD1 (6 bases). The CDR3 sequence is 14 residues long. V lost 8 bases to trimming and J lost 8 bases, with 21 bases between them. Germline CDR1 is LNHDA and CDR2 is SQIVND (reference sequence). CDR3 DNA: TGTGCCAGTGGGGGGGTTCAGGGGCACCGGGAAGCTTTCTTT. Protein sequence: CASGGVQGHREAFF. The whole variable domain, remainder taken from reference TRBV19 and TRBJ1-1, is DGGITQSPKYLFRKEGQNVTLSCEQNLNHDAMYWYRQDPGQGLRLIYYSQIVNDFQKGDIAEGYSVSREKKESFPLTVTSAQKNPTAFYLCASGGVQGHREAFFGQGTRLTVV.

Remarks on this clone: The junction differs from germline at one of its ends, possibly a read error. The chain joins TRBV13 to TRBJ2-3; possible D gene TRBD2, 6 bases. The CDR3 covers 14 residues. CDR1 is PRHDT and CDR2 is FYEKMQ in the germline V gene (reference sequence). CDR3 residues: CVSSMPGGTDTQYF. The DNA for the CDR3 is TGTGTCAGCAGCATGCCGGGAGGCACAGATACGCAGTATTTT.

The chain is built from TRBV28 and TRBJ1-2, with 10 bases matching TRBD1. V dropped 4 bases and J dropped 6; count of bases not matched to a gene: 8. The CDR3 spans 15 residues. The V gene's germline CDR1 is MDHEN and CDR2 SYDVKM. CDR3 sequence (DNA): TGTGCCAGCAGTTCCGCCGGGACAGGGGCCAATGGCTACACCTTC. Translation gives CASSSAGTGANGYTF.

The chain is built from TRBV11-3 and TRBJ1-4; 8 bases are a match to TRBD1. Germline values: CDR1 SGHNT, CDR2 YENEEA. J lost 6 bases, V lost 4 bases, and 1 base had no gene match. The CDR3 sequence is 13 residues long. In DNA form, the CDR3 reads TGTGCCAGCAGCTCGGGACAGGATGAAAAACTGTTTTTT. Translation gives CASSSGQDEKLFF.

The J gene is TRBJ1-1, the V gene TRBV6-5, with 8 bases fitting TRBD1. The CDR3 runs to 14 residues. With V trimmed by 2 bases and J by 4 bases, 3 bases remained unmatched. Germline-derived CDR1 and CDR2 are MNHEY and SVGAGI. CDR3 nucleotide sequence: TGTGCCAGCAGTTACCGGACAGGGATCACTGAAGCTTTCTTT. Its protein product is CASSYRTGITEAFF.

The chain uses TRBV7-9 and TRBJ2-5; a possible D gene is TRBD2 (6 bases). This CDR3 region has 15 residues. CDR1 is SEHNR and CDR2 is FQNEAQ in the germline V gene (reference sequence). Trimming cost V 1 base and J 2 bases, with 11 bases left between them. The CDR3 coding sequence is TGTGCCAGCAGCTTAGGTACTGCGGGACAAGAGACCCAGTACTTC. The encoded protein is CASSLGTAGQETQYF.

The table lists this clone with a count of one. This chain connects TRBV13 to TRBJ1-1, with 7 bases fitting TRBD1. Germline loops: CDR1 PRHDT, CDR2 FYEKMQ (reference sequence). The trim removed 5 bases at V and 0 bases at J, leaving 12 bases unmatched. The CDR3 extends over 17 amino acids. The CDR3 DNA follows: TGTGCCAGCAGCGTGGACAGGTACTTCCTCATGAACACTGAAGCTTTCTTT. This encodes CASSVDRYFLMNTEAFF.

The chain joins TRBV2 to TRBJ1-1; D is unresolved. This CDR3 is 12 amino acids long. Trimming cost V 6 bases and J 5 bases, with 10 bases left between them. From germline, CDR1 is SNHLY and CDR2 FYNNEI. DNA of the CDR3: TGTGCCAGCAGGATTCTGAGAACTGAAGCTTTCTTT. Translating gives CASRILRTEAFF.